The 14 T cell receptor beta chains presented below share a single source sample, sequenced in a study of blood T cell repertoires in COVID-19. Clones were sequenced by immunoSEQ multiplex PCR, and TCRdb holds only the in-frame ones, with some missing. The table lists roughly 350,000 clones, almost 90% of them singletons. The sample taken for sequencing was peripheral blood. The receptors shown here come from a woman aged 70-85 years with COVID-19, enrolled during active disease.

The chain employs TRBV27 and TRBJ2-2; D is possibly TRBD2 (6 bases). CDR1 and CDR2 from the germline V gene are MNHEY and SMNVEV (reference sequence). The CDR3 runs 14 residues. V lost 6 bases, J lost 3 bases, and 11 bases lay in between. In DNA, the CDR3 is TGTGCCAGCAGGAGGGAGGTGGACACCGGGGAGCTGTTTTTT. Translation: CASRREVDTGELFF.

This sequence joins TRBV2 and TRBJ2-1, with D maybe TRBD2 (7 bases). Per germline, CDR1 SNHLY and CDR2 FYNNEI. CDR3 length: 16 amino acids. Deletions cut 6 bases from V and 7 bases from J, with 22 bases between. CDR3 region: CASSGGRSGVVNEQFF. In DNA form, the CDR3 reads TGTGCCAGCAGCGGGGGGCGAAGCGGGGTAGTGAATGAGCAGTTCTTC.

This clone has a handful of counts. The chain recombines TRBV12-3 or TRBV12-4 with TRBJ2-7, with TRBD1 matching 8 bases. The CDR3 has 13 amino acids. V gave up 7 bases and J gave up 3 bases; unmatched junction bases: 5. Here the CDR3 reads CASKAGGGYEQYF. In nucleotides, the CDR3 is TGTGCCAGCAAAGCAGGGGGCGGCTACGAGCAGTACTTC.

J is TRBJ2-7 and V is TRBV28, with 8 positions matching TRBD2. CDR3 length: 13 amino acids. The trim removed 8 bases at V and 6 bases at J, leaving 9 bases unmatched. The germline V gene encodes CDR1 MDHEN and CDR2 SYDVKM. The CDR3 DNA reads as TGTGCCAGCCATATAGCGGGGAAGAGCGAGCAGTACTTC. Amino acids: CASHIAGKSEQYF. The full variable domain, completed using reference TRBV28 and TRBJ2-7, is DVKVTQSSRYLVKRTGEKVFLECVQDMDHENMFWYRQDPGLGLRLIYFSYDVKMKEKGDIPEGYSVSREKKERFSLILESASTNQTSMYLCASHIAGKSEQYFGPGTRLTVT.

This chain connects TRBV3-1 (or the pseudogene TRBV3-2) to TRBJ2-7; the match to TRBD1 covers 9 bases. The CDR3 extends over 15 amino acids. The germline V gene encodes CDR1 LGHDT and CDR2 YNNKEL (reference sequence). V lost 2 bases to trimming and J lost 6 bases; unmatched junction nucleotides: 8. Here the CDR3 reads CASSQTRTGAGEQYF. Here the CDR3 DNA reads TGTGCCAGCAGCCAAACAAGGACAGGGGCCGGCGAGCAGTACTTC.

The rearrangement joins TRBV10-2 to TRBJ2-7; possible D gene TRBD2, 5 bases. Trimming removed 8 bases from V and 0 bases from J, with 20 bases in between. The V gene's germline CDR1 is WSHSY and CDR2 SAAADI. This CDR3 has 16 residues. DNA for the CDR3: TGCGCCAGCTCTCCCGCCGGGCGGGCCCTCTCCTACGAGCAGTACTTC. This translates into CASSPAGRALSYEQYF.

The gene calls are TRBV12-3 or TRBV12-4 and TRBJ1-2, with 7 bases matching TRBD1. CDR3 size: 12 residues. Unmatched junction bases numbered 4, after V lost 5 bases and J lost 7 bases. CDR3 region: CASSLDRAGYTF. The CDR3 coding sequence is TGTGCCAGCAGTCTAGACAGGGCTGGCTACACCTTC.

This clone was observed a single time. The chain uses TRBV2 and TRBJ2-5, with no clear D. From germline, CDR1 is SNHLY and CDR2 FYNNEI. Trimming cost V 6 bases and J 4 bases, with 3 bases left between them. The CDR3 is made up of 10 amino acids. DNA for the CDR3: TGTGCCAGCAGCCGAGAGACCCAGTACTTC. The encoded protein is CASSRETQYF.

V and J are TRBV11-2 and TRBJ2-5, with TRBD2 identical over 8 bases. Germline values: CDR1 SGHAT, CDR2 FQNNGV. CDR3 length: 16 residues. With V trimmed by 5 bases and J by 2 bases, 10 bases remained unmatched. In nucleotides, the CDR3 is TGTGCCAGCAGCCCGGGAGGGTTACCGGGACAAGAGACCCAGTACTTC. This encodes CASSPGGLPGQETQYF.

V gene TRBV18 combines with J gene TRBJ1-1, with D uncertain. Trimming removed 4 bases from V and 2 bases from J, with 11 bases in between. CDR1 is KGHSH and CDR2 is LQKENI in the germline V gene. The CDR3 loop spans 14 amino acids. Here the CDR3 reads CASSRTPVNTEAFF. In nucleotides, the CDR3 is TGTGCCAGCTCACGAACCCCGGTAAACACTGAAGCTTTCTTT.

The sample holds one count of this clone. This chain links TRBV28 with TRBJ1-2, with D unclear. The CDR3 covers 14 residues. Germline V gene data show CDR1 as MDHEN and CDR2 as SYDVKM. Deletions cut 10 bases from V and 0 bases from J, with 15 bases between. As DNA, the CDR3 is TGTGCCACCTCCGGGAGGCACCCTAACTATGGCTACACCTTC. Protein: CATSGRHPNYGYTF.

The CDR3 sequence: CASSLATGFAEAFF. The CDR3 DNA follows: TGTGCCAGCAGCTTAGCGACAGGTTTCGCTGAAGCTTTCTTT. The chain combines TRBV7-6 with TRBJ1-1; D may be TRBD1 (6 bases). Germline V gene lookup returns CDR1 SGHVS and CDR2 FNYEAQ. The CDR3 extends over 14 amino acids. The ends were cut back, 0 bases at V and 6 bases at J, with 11 bases in the middle.

The chain couples TRBV27 to TRBJ2-2; TRBD2 aligns across 10 bases. J was trimmed by 4 bases and V by 0 bases; bases with no gene match: 8. The CDR3 loop spans 18 amino acids. CDR1 is MNHEY, CDR2 SMNVEV, per germline (reference sequence). The CDR3 is CASSLSPLAGALTGELFF. In nucleotides, the CDR3 is TGTGCCAGCAGTTTATCGCCCCTAGCGGGGGCCCTCACCGGGGAGCTGTTTTTT.

The chain recombines TRBV5-6 with TRBJ1-1, with D tentatively TRBD1 (6 bases). Deletions cut 4 bases from V and 4 bases from J, with 20 bases between. Germline V CDR1 and CDR2: SGHDT, YYEEEE. The CDR3 is made up of 16 amino acids. The CDR3 nucleotides are TGTGCCAGCAGCCGCCCCGGCCAGGGGAGTATCACTGAAGCTTTCTTT. This sequence encodes CASSRPGQGSITEAFF.